This is a list of T cell receptor beta chains from one sample in a study of lymphopenia after photon versus proton radiotherapy. This table comes from immunoSEQ multiplex PCR, and its TCRdb copy is limited to in-frame clones, with some not included. The profile covers 89,000 or so clones, with around 82% appearing a single time and around 1.5% taken by the ten largest. Sequencing was performed on peripheral blood, taken from a patient treated with proton-based radiotherapy. These receptors were collected from a man aged 60 to 75 with pancreatic cancer. Both conserved end residues are part of each CDR3. D genes are given only for firm matches. Some rows mark clone size as missing; the rest say once, few, many or name a class of expanded clone.

j_call d_call clone_size v_call cdr3_nt cdr3_aa
TRBJ2-5 NA once TRBV28 TGTGCCAGCAGGGGGCAGGGGCCCCAAGAGACCCAGTACTTC CASRGQGPQETQYF
TRBJ2-7 NA once TRBV5-4 TGTGCCAGCAGCTTGAACCCAGCCTACGAGCAGTACTTC CASSLNPAYEQYF
TRBJ2-2 TRBD1 NA TRBV9 TGTGCCAGCAGCGCTGGGACAGTCCTCGGGGAGCTGTTTTTT CASSAGTVLGELFF
TRBJ2-7 NA NA TRBV19 TGTGCCAGTAGTCATCAGGGCGGGGAGCAGTACTTC CASSHQGGEQYF
TRBJ2-1 NA NA TRBV7-6 TGTGCCAGCAGCGCAACGGTAAGCTCCTACAATGAGCAGTTCTTC CASSATVSSYNEQFF
TRBJ1-1 TRBD1 NA TRBV18 TGTGCCAGCTCACCACTGGGACAGGTTAACACTGAAGCTTTCTTT CASSPLGQVNTEAFF
TRBJ2-1 NA NA TRBV7-9 TGTGCCAGCAGCTTAACGAGGAGCGACAATGAGCAGTTCTTC CASSLTRSDNEQFF
TRBJ1-2 TRBD1 NA TRBV19 TGTGCCAGTAGTACCCCCGGACAGGAGAACTATGGCTACACCTTC CASSTPGQENYGYTF
TRBJ1-1 TRBD1 NA TRBV27 TGTGCCAGCAGTTCCATTAACAGGGGCTTAGCTTTCTTT CASSSINRGLAFF
TRBJ1-1 TRBD1 few TRBV7-9 TGTGCCAGCGATCCCGGACAGGGCGGCACTGAAGCTTTCTTT CASDPGQGGTEAFF
TRBJ2-3 NA NA TRBV18 TGTGCCAGCTCACCTAGCACAGATACGCAGTATTTT CASSPSTDTQYF
TRBJ1-5 NA NA TRBV6-5 TGTGCCAGCAGTTACGGCGCAGGGGTCGAGCCCCAGCATTTT CASSYGAGVEPQHF
TRBJ1-5 NA NA TRBV21-1 TGTGCCAGCAGCAAAGAGACGGCGGACCTCTGCAATCAGCCCCAGCATTTT CASSKETADLCNQPQHF
TRBJ2-3 TRBD2 NA TRBV9 TGTGCCAGCAGCGTAGGGTCAGCGGGAGGGCCCACAGATACGCAGTATTTT CASSVGSAGGPTDTQYF
TRBJ2-2 NA NA TRBV27 TGTGCCAGCAGTTTAACTAGCAACACCGGGGAGCTGTTTTTT CASSLTSNTGELFF
TRBJ2-1 NA few TRBV7-9 TGTGCCAGCAGCTCGGGACGGCCTCTCAGCTACAATGAGCAGTTCTTC CASSSGRPLSYNEQFF
TRBJ2-5 NA NA TRBV6-6 TGTGCCAGCAGTTACTCGTTGGGTCTACAAGAGACCCAGTACTTC CASSYSLGLQETQYF
TRBJ1-2 TRBD1 NA TRBV28 TGTGCCAGCAGTTTAGGACAGGGGAGGCACTATGGCTACACCTTC CASSLGQGRHYGYTF
TRBJ1-1 NA NA TRBV5-4 TGTGCCAGCAGCTTGGCCACACGTATGAACACTGAAGCTTTCTTT CASSLATRMNTEAFF
TRBJ2-5 TRBD1 NA TRBV5-1 TGCGCCAGCAGCCCACTGACTTTGACAGGGAAAGAGACCCAGTACTTC CASSPLTLTGKETQYF
TRBJ2-3 NA once TRBV7-2 TGTGCCAGCAGCTTAGTTGAAATCACAGATACGCAGTATTTT CASSLVEITDTQYF
TRBJ1-1 TRBD1 once TRBV5-1 TGCGCCAGCCAACAGGGGGCGAAGAACACTGAAGCTTTCTTT CASQQGAKNTEAFF
TRBJ1-2 NA once TRBV29-1 TGCAGCGTTGAGCGTCAGGGTTCTGGCTACACCTTC CSVERQGSGYTF
TRBJ1-5 TRBD1 NA TRBV7-8 TGTGCCAGCAGCCTTGGACAGGGGGCTAATCAGCCCCAGCATTTT CASSLGQGANQPQHF
TRBJ1-2 TRBD1 NA TRBV7-2 TGTGCCAGCAGCCCCATAAACGGACAGGGGGCTAGTGGCTACACCTTC CASSPINGQGASGYTF
TRBJ1-2 NA NA TRBV6-5 TGTGCCATCCTGTGGAAGAACTATGGCTACACCTTC CAILWKNYGYTF
TRBJ2-5 TRBD2 NA TRBV2 TGTGCCAGCAGTGAAGAAGGGCTTAGCGGGACCCAAGCCGAGACCCAGTACTTC CASSEEGLSGTQAETQYF
TRBJ2-5 NA NA TRBV7-2 TGTGCCAGCAGCTTAAGTCCGGGACCACAGGCATGGACCCAGTACTTC CASSLSPGPQAWTQYF
TRBJ2-7 NA NA TRBV11-2 TGTGCCAGCAGCTTAGCCCAGGGAGGAGCGGCATACGAGCAGTACTTC CASSLAQGGAAYEQYF
TRBJ2-7 NA NA TRBV27 TGTGCCAGCAGTCTAGGGGGTTTCTCCTACGAGCAGTACTTC CASSLGGFSYEQYF
TRBJ2-3 NA NA TRBV19 TGTGCCAGTAGTATAAATAGCGGAGTTTCAGATACGCAGTATTTT CASSINSGVSDTQYF
TRBJ2-3 NA NA TRBV28 TGTGCCAGCAGTGAGAGGGGCCGAGGGTCAGATACGCAGTATTTT CASSERGRGSDTQYF
TRBJ2-2 TRBD1 NA TRBV5-6 TGTGCCAGCAGTTCGGGACAGGGGAACACCGGGGAGCTGTTTTTT CASSSGQGNTGELFF
TRBJ2-5 TRBD1 NA TRBV7-2 TGTGCCAGCAAGGCGGGACAGGGGTTTGAGACCCAGTACTTC CASKAGQGFETQYF
TRBJ1-2 NA NA TRBV2 TGTGCCAGCAGTGAAGGGCCAGGGAGGAACTATGGCTACACCTTC CASSEGPGRNYGYTF
TRBJ2-7 NA NA TRBV28 TGTGCCAGCAGTTTAACCCTAGCCACCCGGAGCTCCTACGAGCAGTACTTC CASSLTLATRSSYEQYF
TRBJ2-2 NA NA TRBV6-5 TGTGCCAGCAGTTACTCTTGGGGATCCGGGGAGCTGTTTTTT CASSYSWGSGELFF
TRBJ1-1 NA NA TRBV6-1 TGTGCCAGCAGTGAAGAGCGGGCAGGGCGCACTGAAGCTTTCTTT CASSEERAGRTEAFF
TRBJ2-1 TRBD1 NA TRBV7-2 TGTGCCAGCAGCGTCGGACAGGGTGACAATGAGCAGTTCTTC CASSVGQGDNEQFF
TRBJ1-2 NA few TRBV5-5 TGTGCCAGCAGCCCCCGGGTCGGGGTTGGCTACACCTTC CASSPRVGVGYTF
TRBJ2-1 NA NA TRBV9 TGTGCCAGCGCTCTACTTCCCTACGAGGGTGAGCAGTTCTTC CASALLPYEGEQFF
TRBJ1-3 NA NA TRBV30 TGTGCCTGGAGTGCCGTACTAGGGGCGAACACCATATATTTT CAWSAVLGANTIYF
TRBJ1-5 TRBD1 NA TRBV19 TGTGCCAGCCTCGGACAGGGGGCGGCCGGGAATCAGCCCCAGCATTTT CASLGQGAAGNQPQHF
TRBJ2-7 NA NA TRBV5-6 TGTGCCAGCAGCTTGTACAGGGTAGCCTACGAGCAGTACTTC CASSLYRVAYEQYF
TRBJ1-2 NA NA TRBV5-8 TGTGCCAGCAGACCCCCGACAGATTCCTATTATGGCTACACCTTC CASRPPTDSYYGYTF
TRBJ1-2 TRBD1 NA TRBV28 TGTGCCAGCAGTTTTCCGGGACAGGGGGCAGATGGCTACACCTTC CASSFPGQGADGYTF